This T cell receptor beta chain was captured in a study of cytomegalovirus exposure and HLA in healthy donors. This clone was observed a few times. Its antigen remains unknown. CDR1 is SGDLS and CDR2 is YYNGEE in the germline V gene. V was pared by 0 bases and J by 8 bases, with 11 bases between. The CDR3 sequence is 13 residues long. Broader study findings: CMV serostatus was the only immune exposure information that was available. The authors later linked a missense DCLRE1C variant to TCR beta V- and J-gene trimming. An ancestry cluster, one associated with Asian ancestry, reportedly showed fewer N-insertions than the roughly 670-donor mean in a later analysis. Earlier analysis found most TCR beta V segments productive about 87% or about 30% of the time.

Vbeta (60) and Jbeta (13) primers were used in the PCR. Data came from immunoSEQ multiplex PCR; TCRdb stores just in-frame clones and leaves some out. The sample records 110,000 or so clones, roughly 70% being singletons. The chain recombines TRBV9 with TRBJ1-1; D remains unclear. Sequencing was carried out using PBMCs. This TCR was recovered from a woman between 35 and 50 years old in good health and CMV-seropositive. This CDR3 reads CASSVVTSREAFF. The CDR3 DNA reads TGTGCCAGCAGCGTAGTTACATCCCGAGAAGCTTTCTTT.